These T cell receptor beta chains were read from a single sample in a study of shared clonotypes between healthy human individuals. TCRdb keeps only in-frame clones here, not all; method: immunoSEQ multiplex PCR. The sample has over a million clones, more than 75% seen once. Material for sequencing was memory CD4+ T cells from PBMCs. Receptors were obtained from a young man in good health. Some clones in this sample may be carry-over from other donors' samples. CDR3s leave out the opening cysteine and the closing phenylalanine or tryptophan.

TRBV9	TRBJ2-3	ASSLEGQGAFDTQY
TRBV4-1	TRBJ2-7	ASSQGTASYEQY
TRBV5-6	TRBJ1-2	ASSFTGEDYGYT
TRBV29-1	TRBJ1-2	SAGTGQIGYT
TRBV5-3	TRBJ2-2	ARSLGLAMRTGELF
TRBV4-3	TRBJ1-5	ASSQGNRGNQPQH
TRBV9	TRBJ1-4	ASSVEGTGVEKLF
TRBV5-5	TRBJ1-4	ASSLGGREKLF
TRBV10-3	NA	AISAGQGTVTYEQY
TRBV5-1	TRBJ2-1	ASSFRTGVYNEQF
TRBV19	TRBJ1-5	ASSILWTGGNQPQH
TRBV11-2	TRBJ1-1	ASSPGRGTEAF
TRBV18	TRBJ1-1	ASSPPTGPEAF
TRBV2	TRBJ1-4	ASSDRGQVNEKLF
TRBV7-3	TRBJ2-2	ASSFDYPPLF
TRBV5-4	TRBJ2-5	ASSLNSGKETQY
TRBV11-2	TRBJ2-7	ASSFRLAGIYEQY
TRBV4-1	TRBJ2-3	ASSQGVPSAAGTDTQY
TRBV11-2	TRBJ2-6	ASSWTRSGANVLT
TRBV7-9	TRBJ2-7	ASSFSGTYEQY
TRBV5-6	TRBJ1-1	ASRTRKGNTEAF
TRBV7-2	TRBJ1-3	ASSPMTGTGNTIY
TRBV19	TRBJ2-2	ASSPRLGQGIALAGGPGELF
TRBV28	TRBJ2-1	ASSPGGYAYNEQF
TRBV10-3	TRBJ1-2	AISESMGREGNYGYT
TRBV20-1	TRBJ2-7	RGQGHYEQY
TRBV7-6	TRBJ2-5	ASSFSRTVQETQY
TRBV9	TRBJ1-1	ASSVGGAQSTEAF
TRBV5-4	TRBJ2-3	ASSVKTGSLTDTQY
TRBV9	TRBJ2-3	ASSVELTSGTDTQY
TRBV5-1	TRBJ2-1	ASSLGPGDSYNEQF
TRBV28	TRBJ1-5	ASSSPHANQPQH
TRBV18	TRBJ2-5	ASSPVSGKETQY
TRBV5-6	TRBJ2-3	ASRNLGLAGGRDTQY
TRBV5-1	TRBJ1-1	ASSFRTWTEAF
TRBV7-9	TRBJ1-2	ASSLVDYGHT
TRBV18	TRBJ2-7	ASSGGQPYEQY
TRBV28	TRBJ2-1	ASSFGYYNEQF
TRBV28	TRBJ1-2	ASSAFDGYT
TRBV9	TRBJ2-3	ASSVASITDTQY
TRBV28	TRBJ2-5	ASRDRGSETQY
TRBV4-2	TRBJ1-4	ASSQPTGGLGEKLF
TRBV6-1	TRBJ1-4	ASSEGTWVGKLF
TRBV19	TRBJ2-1	ASRHTSMMYNEQF
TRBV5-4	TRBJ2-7	ASSFSSSAGGPYEQY
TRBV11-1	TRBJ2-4	ASSSQSGRENIQY
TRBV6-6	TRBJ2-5	ASRSGQNQETQY
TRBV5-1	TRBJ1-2	ASSLDLRGYGYT
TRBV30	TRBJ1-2	AWRQDRGGYT
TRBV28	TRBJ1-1	ASSPTRSEGTEAF
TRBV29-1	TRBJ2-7	SVQAQGDEQY
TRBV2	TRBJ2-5	ASSERSVQETQY
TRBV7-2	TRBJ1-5	ASSLEGRSNQPQH
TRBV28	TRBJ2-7	ASSLRGYEQY